This record looks at one TCR beta chain sequence and its context. Its antigen is not known. The data are from a study of shared clonotypes between healthy human individuals. Deep-level settings were used for running the assay. Some clones are missing from TCRdb's copy, which holds only in-frame ones; the method was immunoSEQ multiplex PCR. This table has around 600,000 clones, about 98% appearing once. This CDR3 has 9 amino acids. Germline lookup yields CDR1 MNHNS and CDR2 SASEGT. Between the trimmed V and J ends, which lost 10 bases and 7 bases, there was a span of 5 bases. Whole-study findings and limits: Across a handful of donors, naive CD4 shared approximately 4.5%, naive CD8 more than 3%, memory CD4 less than 2.5%, memory CD8 about 0.4%. Naive subsets typically showed greater estimated richness than memory subsets. Generation probabilities were higher for clonotypes shared across all four sorted-subset donors than for unshared ones.

In the naive CD8 group, cells lacked CD45RO and were positively selected for CCR7, so terminally differentiated effector memory CD45RA+ cells were left out. This receptor was taken from a man aged 25-45 years in good health. Sequenced: naive CD8+ T cells sorted from blood. The chain carries TRBV6-1 and TRBJ1-5, with unresolved D. In DNA, the CDR3 is TGTGCCACCGGGCAGCCCCAGCATTTT. This gives the protein CATGQPQHF.